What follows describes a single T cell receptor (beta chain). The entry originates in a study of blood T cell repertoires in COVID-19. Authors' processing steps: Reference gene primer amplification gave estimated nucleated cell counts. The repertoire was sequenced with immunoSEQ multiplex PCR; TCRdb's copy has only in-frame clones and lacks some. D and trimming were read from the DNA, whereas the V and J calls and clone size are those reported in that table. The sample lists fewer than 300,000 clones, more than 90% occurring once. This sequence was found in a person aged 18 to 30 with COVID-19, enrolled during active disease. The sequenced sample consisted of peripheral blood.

The CDR3 region is CASWDGRRSEQYF. The CDR3 DNA reads TGTGCCAGCTGGGACGGGAGACGATCCGAGCAGTACTTC. The J gene is TRBJ2-7, the V gene TRBV28; D is perhaps TRBD2 (6 bases). Per the germline V gene, CDR1 is MDHEN and CDR2 is SYDVKM. V was shortened by 8 bases and J by 6 bases, with 17 bases between the two germline ends. The CDR3 is 13 amino acids.